The 31 T cell receptor beta chains reported below all come from one sample, sequenced in a study of identical twins. MiXCR, run by TCRdb on the 5' RACE reads, gives a single entry per CDR3 protein. The table has hundreds of thousands of distinct CDR3 sequences, 20% to 25% seen once; the top ten hold approximately 0.52%. This sample also belongs to another study, concerning yellow fever vaccine responses in identical twins.

The sample was CD4+ T cells sorted from blood. These receptors were collected from a woman aged 18-29 years in good health.

The table lists this clonotype with a few counts. The chain combines TRBV12-3 or TRBV12-4 with TRBJ2-1; D might be TRBD1 (6 bases). The CDR3 contains 12 residues. Trimming shortened V by 8 bases and J by 8 bases, and 13 bases separated the two germline ends. CDR3 residues: CASCVQGHEQFF. In nucleotides, the CDR3 is TGTGCCAGCTGCGTACAGGGCCATGAGCAGTTCTTC.

This clonotype has a handful of counts. The chain has TRBV20-1 and TRBJ2-1; 9 bases are a match to TRBD2. V lost 6 bases and J lost 4; bases outside the gene matches: 10. The V gene's germline CDR1 is DFQATT and CDR2 SNEGSKA (reference sequence). The CDR3 contains 15 residues. The CDR3 reads CSANNLAGVYNEQFF. As DNA, the CDR3 is TGCAGTGCCAACAACTTAGCGGGGGTGTACAATGAGCAGTTCTTC.

The chain employs TRBV2 and TRBJ2-7, with D possibly matching TRBD2 (6 bases). The CDR3 consists of 17 residues. The germline CDR1 and CDR2 sequences are SNHLY and FYNNEI. V lost 5 bases and J lost 0, with 20 bases in between. The CDR3: CASSPRTTQTVSYEQYF. The CDR3 DNA reads as TGTGCCAGCAGTCCTCGGACTACCCAAACCGTCTCCTACGAGCAGTACTTC.

The J gene is TRBJ2-7, the V gene TRBV11-2; TRBD1 matches at 8 bases. Germline CDR1 SGHAT, CDR2 FQNNGV. The CDR3 runs to 14 residues. Germline trimming cut 3 bases from V and 4 bases from J; bases unmatched to any gene: 5. CDR3 in DNA: TGTGCCAGCAGCTTTTCCGGACAGGGTTACGAGCAGTACTTC. It encodes CASSFSGQGYEQYF.

The rearrangement links TRBV5-5 to TRBJ2-7; D is undetermined. CDR3 length: 15 residues. Trimming cost V 4 bases and J 0 bases, with 14 bases left between them. Germline CDR1 is SGHKS and CDR2 is YYEKEE (reference sequence). CDR3 sequence: CASSPSGDPSYEQYF. The CDR3 DNA is TGTGCCAGCAGCCCGTCGGGCGACCCCTCCTACGAGCAGTACTTC.

The chain joins TRBV6-5 to TRBJ1-1, with D maybe TRBD1 (6 bases). V was clipped by 5 bases and J by 1 base, with 11 bases between them. Germline-derived CDR1 and CDR2 are MNHEY and SVGAGI. The CDR3 has 14 amino acids. Here the CDR3 DNA reads TGTGCCAGCAGTAACAGGGCGACGAACACTGAAGCTTTCTTT. Translation: CASSNRATNTEAFF.

V gene TRBV20-1 combines with J gene TRBJ2-1; TRBD2 matches at 8 bases. Germline V gene data show CDR1 as DFQATT and CDR2 as SNEGSKA (reference sequence). V lost 0 bases and J lost 4; bases outside the gene matches: 11. The CDR3 is made up of 17 amino acids. The CDR3 region has the DNA TGCAGTGCTAGAGATTTGGGTAGCGGGGAGTGGTACAATGAGCAGTTCTTC. Translating gives CSARDLGSGEWYNEQFF.

The CDR3 reads CASSPSGGAWDTQYF. Written as DNA, the CDR3 is TGTGCCAGCAGTCCCAGCGGGGGGGCCTGGGATACGCAGTATTTT. The chain couples TRBV6-2 or TRBV6-3 to TRBJ2-3; 10 bases agree with TRBD2. Trimming cost V 5 bases and J 6 bases; bases outside gene matches: 8. Germline-derived CDR1 and CDR2 are MNHEY and SVGEGT. This CDR3 region has 15 residues.

The rearrangement links TRBV20-1 to TRBJ1-4; a weak D match, TRBD1 (6 bases). The CDR3 is 14 residues long. Deletions cut 0 bases from V and 7 bases from J, with 12 bases between. Germline V gene data show CDR1 as DFQATT and CDR2 as SNEGSKA (reference sequence). CDR3: CSARDLETGEKLFF. The CDR3 region has the DNA TGCAGTGCTAGAGATCTTGAGACAGGTGAAAAACTGTTTTTT.

This clonotype has a handful of counts. The rearrangement links TRBV5-5 to TRBJ2-3, with 9 bases lining up with TRBD2. The ends lost 3 bases at V and 5 bases at J; junction bases unmatched: 7. The CDR3 covers 15 residues. CDR1 is SGHKS and CDR2 is YYEKEE in the germline V gene (reference sequence). The CDR3 bases are TGTGCCAGCAGCTCCATAGCGGGAGTAAGAGATACGCAGTATTTT. It codes for CASSSIAGVRDTQYF.

The chain joins TRBV24-1 to TRBJ2-2, with no clear D. The germline V gene encodes CDR1 KGHDR and CDR2 SFDVKD. Between the trimmed V and J ends, which lost 3 bases and 4 bases, there was a span of 8 bases. This CDR3 spans 14 amino acids. The CDR3 coding sequence is TGTGCCACCAGTGATACCTTTTTCACCGGGGAGCTGTTTTTT. This translates into CATSDTFFTGELFF.

This chain joins TRBV3-1 and TRBJ2-1, with D uncertain. Germline V gene lookup returns CDR1 LGHDT and CDR2 YNNKEL (reference sequence). V was pared by 0 bases and J by 10 bases, with 22 bases between. CDR3 size: 17 residues. Here the CDR3 DNA reads TGTGCCAGCAGCCAAGATGCTGGCGGATATAGAATTGGGGAGCAGTTCTTC. Translated: CASSQDAGGYRIGEQFF.

The chain links TRBV20-1 to TRBJ2-6; TRBD1 is a possible D gene (5 bases). The CDR3 totals 15 residues. CDR1 DFQATT and CDR2 SNEGSKA come from the germline V gene (reference sequence). Trimming left V 0 bases short and J 4 bases short, with 10 bases between. The CDR3 DNA reads TGCAGTGCTAGAGACCCAGGGTCCGGGGCCAACGTCCTGACTTTC. Translation gives CSARDPGSGANVLTF.

There are a few counts of this clonotype. The chain combines TRBV20-1 with TRBJ1-5, with 7 bases matching TRBD1. J was trimmed by 2 bases and V by 6 bases; bases with no gene match: 10. The germline CDR1 and CDR2 sequences are DFQATT and SNEGSKA (reference sequence). The CDR3 spans 15 residues. CDR3 in amino acids: CSAADGDRRNQPQHF. In DNA form, the CDR3 reads TGCAGTGCCGCCGACGGGGACAGACGCAATCAGCCCCAGCATTTT.

V and J are TRBV24-1 and TRBJ2-1; 14 nucleotides align to TRBD2. The trim removed 2 bases at V and 4 bases at J, leaving 12 bases unmatched. This CDR3 spans 20 amino acids. The germline V gene has CDR1 KGHDR and CDR2 SFDVKD. CDR3 sequence: CATSDSPTMTSGGVYNEQFF. The CDR3 DNA reads as TGTGCCACCAGTGATTCCCCCACGATGACTAGCGGGGGGGTATACAATGAGCAGTTCTTC.

The V gene is TRBV12-3 or TRBV12-4, the J gene TRBJ2-5; 8 bases map to TRBD2. V was pared by 5 bases and J by 5 bases, with 13 bases of the junction left unmatched. This CDR3 spans 16 amino acids. The CDR3 protein is CASSVSGLVRKETQYF. CDR3 coding DNA: TGTGCCAGCAGTGTCTCGGGACTAGTGAGGAAGGAGACCCAGTACTTC.

The rearrangement uses TRBV10-1 and TRBJ1-1; D gene uncertain. Germline V lookup: CDR1 WNHNN, CDR2 SYGVQD (reference sequence). The V and J ends lost 0 bases and 7 bases respectively, with 9 bases between them. The CDR3 extends over 13 amino acids. The DNA of the CDR3 is TGCGCCAGCAGTGAGTCCTGGGGAGGTGAAGCTTTCTTT. Translation: CASSESWGGEAFF.

In its sample, this clonotype was seen a few times. The rearrangement links TRBV5-1 to TRBJ2-7, with 13 bases aligning to TRBD2. The CDR3 spans 16 residues. V lost 1 base, J lost 5 bases, and 6 bases stayed unmatched. In germline, CDR1 is SGHRS, CDR2 YFSETQ. CDR3 region: CASSLSGLAGEDEQYF. The CDR3 region has the DNA TGCGCCAGCAGCTTGAGCGGACTAGCGGGAGAGGACGAGCAGTACTTC.

This clonotype was detected a few times. In this CDR3 the conserved last residue, phenylalanine or tryptophan, is missing, so a read error is likely. Because the CDR3's place on the DNA is in doubt, the DNA is left out and the CDR3 is given as listed by TCRdb. The CDR3 protein is CASSVIDRAVYI. J is TRBJ2-7 and V is TRBV2; TRBD1 was called by the table and not checked on the DNA. The germline V gene has CDR1 SNHLY and CDR2 FYNNEI. The CDR3 has 12 residues if both end residues are counted.

This clonotype was detected a few times. The genes are TRBV27 and TRBJ2-7; 9 nucleotides match TRBD2. V was pared by 6 bases and J by 5 bases, with 11 bases of the junction left unmatched. The CDR3 is made up of 15 amino acids. Germline CDR1 is MNHEY and CDR2 is SMNVEV (reference sequence). The CDR3 here is CASRGLSGSSNEQYF. The DNA of the CDR3 is TGTGCCAGCAGGGGTCTTAGCGGGAGTAGCAACGAGCAGTACTTC.

The chain combines TRBV7-9 with TRBJ2-1; 7 bases are shared with TRBD1. The CDR3 is 14 amino acids. J was trimmed by 1 base and V by 10 bases; bases with no gene match: 7. Germline V gene data show CDR1 as SEHNR and CDR2 as FQNEAQ (reference sequence). DNA for the CDR3: TGTGCCATCGACAGGGAATGGTCCTACAATGAGCAGTTCTTC. Its translation is CAIDREWSYNEQFF.

This chain joins TRBV28 and TRBJ2-5; TRBD1 agrees at 7 bases. Germline lookup yields CDR1 MDHEN and CDR2 SYDVKM. The CDR3 has 14 residues. The V and J ends lost 4 bases and 1 base, in that order; junction bases with no gene match: 3. Here the CDR3 DNA reads TGTGCCAGCAGTTCTTGGGACAGCCAAGAGACCCAGTACTTC. This encodes CASSSWDSQETQYF.

The chain uses TRBV20-1 and TRBJ2-3; D ambiguous. V lost 5 bases and J 1 base, leaving 16 bases between the germline ends. The CDR3 length is 15 residues. The V gene's germline CDR1 is DFQATT and CDR2 SNEGSKA (reference sequence). CDR3 loop: CSASQIEGRTDTQYF. CDR3 in DNA: TGCAGTGCTTCCCAGATTGAAGGGCGCACAGATACGCAGTATTTT.

This clonotype was detected a few times. This rearrangement joins TRBV19 to TRBJ2-3, with D maybe TRBD1 (6 bases). Germline V gives CDR1 LNHDA, CDR2 SQIVND (reference sequence). The ends were cut back, 5 bases at V and 6 bases at J, with 18 bases in the middle. The CDR3 covers 15 residues. The CDR3 DNA reads TGTGCCAGTAGTCCCCGGACAGCCTTGGATGATACGCAGTATTTT. It encodes CASSPRTALDDTQYF.

The chain joins TRBV4-1 to TRBJ2-3; D uncertain. V lost 2 bases to trimming and J lost 1 base, with 16 bases between them. There are 17 residues in the CDR3. Per the germline V gene, CDR1 is MGHRA and CDR2 is YSYEKL. This CDR3 is CASSQPEGLSGTDTQYF. The CDR3 DNA follows: TGCGCCAGCAGCCAACCCGAAGGCCTATCGGGCACAGATACGCAGTATTTT.

This clonotype was counted between two and nine times. The V gene is TRBV3-1, the J gene TRBJ2-1; tentative D call: TRBD2 (6 bases). Trimming removed 0 bases at V and 9 bases at J, with 12 bases between. This CDR3 is 14 amino acids long. The germline V gene has CDR1 LGHDT and CDR2 YNNKEL (reference sequence). CDR3 sequence (DNA): TGTGCCAGCAGCCAAGATCGGGTCGGGGGTGAGCAGTTCTTC. Protein product: CASSQDRVGGEQFF.

The J gene is TRBJ2-7, the V gene TRBV12-3 or TRBV12-4; 9 nucleotides line up with TRBD2. V lost 5 bases, J lost 0 bases, and 8 bases stayed unmatched. This CDR3 has 16 residues. The chain's CDR3 is CASSLSSGIGSYEQYF. CDR3 bases: TGTGCCAGCAGTCTCTCTAGCGGGATTGGCTCCTACGAGCAGTACTTC.

This clonotype has just a few counts. J is TRBJ1-2 and V is TRBV20-1; TRBD1 matches at 8 bases. Germline V CDR1 and CDR2: DFQATT, SNEGSKA (reference sequence). V dropped 5 bases and J dropped 2; count of bases not matched to a gene: 7. CDR3 length equals 14 residues. CDR3 sequence (DNA): TGCAGTGCTTTTCAGGGGGCTGTGAACTATGGCTACACCTTC. Translation: CSAFQGAVNYGYTF.

This chain joins TRBV5-6 and TRBJ2-1, with D possibly being TRBD2 (5 bases). Deletions cut 5 bases from V and 5 bases from J, with 11 bases between. Germline CDR1 SGHDT, CDR2 YYEEEE. This CDR3 comprises 13 residues. CDR3 in amino acids: CASRRVLDNEQFF. CDR3 nucleotides: TGTGCCAGCAGGAGGGTCCTAGACAATGAGCAGTTCTTC.

This clonotype has only a few counts. This chain connects TRBV12-3 or TRBV12-4 to TRBJ1-4; the D is unclear. V lost 8 bases, J lost 2 bases, and 12 bases lay in between. This CDR3 is 14 amino acids long. The CDR3 DNA sequence: TGTGCCAGCGGGGAGGGTTTCACTAATGAAAAACTGTTTTTT. Translating it yields CASGEGFTNEKLFF.

At least ten counts were recorded for this clonotype. The chain employs TRBV3-1 and TRBJ2-7; D unclear. Trimming took off 1 base at V and 8 bases at J, with 9 bases between the two ends. The CDR3 totals 12 residues. Germline loops: CDR1 LGHDT, CDR2 YNNKEL (reference sequence). This chain's CDR3 is CASSQGLGQQYF. In nucleotides, the CDR3 is TGTGCCAGCAGCCAAGGTCTTGGACAGCAGTACTTC.